These 3 T cell receptor beta chains originate from one sample sequenced in a study of T cell responses to AZD1222 COVID-19 vaccine (dated by TCRdb to about 2021). The time point label for this specimen denotes: baseline before first vaccination. Library preparation was by the immunoSEQ multiplex PCR assay. TCRdb took this table from immuneACCESS and kept in-frame rearrangements with V and J called. Such tables lack part of the clones; where checked against another copy, unresolved V genes explain under half of the gap, and the rest is unexplained. This sample gives tens of thousands of clones in total; roughly 90% of them show up just once. Clones ranked in the top ten supply 6.8% of the sample. The sample here was peripheral blood, taken on day 0 of AZD1222 vaccination. Receptors originate from an adult in good health.

The chain is built from TRBV2 and TRBJ1-2, with D perhaps TRBD1 (5 bases). The germline V and J ends were trimmed by 10 bases and 3 bases, with 30 bases remaining between them. The CDR3 has 18 residues. CDR1 is SNHLY, CDR2 FYNNEI, per germline. The CDR3 here is CATLASGAQYARDYGYTF. The CDR3 DNA reads as TGTGCCACCCTGGCCTCCGGGGCCCAGTACGCGCGGGACTATGGCTACACCTTC.

In this sample, this clone turned up once. The gene calls are TRBV7-9 and TRBJ1-2, with 9 bases identical to TRBD1. CDR3 size: 13 residues. Germline CDR1 reads SEHNR; CDR2 reads FQNEAQ (reference sequence). The ends lost 9 bases at V and 8 bases at J; junction bases unmatched: 10. The CDR3 bases are TGTGCCAGTAATGACAGGGGGTTGGAGGGCTACACCTTC. Protein: CASNDRGLEGYTF.

The chain employs TRBV6-5 and TRBJ1-2; D perhaps matches TRBD1 (6 bases). This CDR3 has 14 amino acids. The germline V and J ends were trimmed by 0 bases and 4 bases, with 9 bases remaining between them. Germline V gene sequence: CDR1 MNHEY, CDR2 SVGAGI. CDR3 region: CASSYSGGLYGYTF. CDR3 in DNA: TGTGCCAGCAGTTACTCTGGGGGCCTCTATGGCTACACCTTC.